In this sample, the clone carrying this T cell receptor (beta chain) turned up a few times. As yet, its antigen is unknown. This entry is derived from a study of beta chain features in type 1 diabetes. About the research overall: Sorted cells examined across all samples numbered 100 million to 140 million. Study outcomes and limitations: For type 1 diabetes patients, VDJ junctions showed fewer insertions and more deletions.

Every isolated RNA sample was fully reverse transcribed, so sequencing captured expressed TCRB transcripts. Libraries were prepared by immunoSEQ multiplex PCR; TCRdb keeps only in-frame clonotypes and omits some of them. Among a few hundred thousand clones, roughly a tenth were seen once, and the ten largest hold less than 1.5%. Trimming took 6 bases from V and 3 from J, leaving 11 bases between them. The CDR3 contains 13 residues. Germline CDR1 reads MDHEN; CDR2 reads SYDVKM. Sequencing was performed on central memory CD4+ T cells from blood. V and J are TRBV28 and TRBJ1-2; D is unresolved. This TCR was sampled from a man younger than 35 in good health. CDR3 coding DNA: TGTGCCAGCAGCGCTACTTCAGACTATGGCTACACCTTC. This gives the protein CASSATSDYGYTF.